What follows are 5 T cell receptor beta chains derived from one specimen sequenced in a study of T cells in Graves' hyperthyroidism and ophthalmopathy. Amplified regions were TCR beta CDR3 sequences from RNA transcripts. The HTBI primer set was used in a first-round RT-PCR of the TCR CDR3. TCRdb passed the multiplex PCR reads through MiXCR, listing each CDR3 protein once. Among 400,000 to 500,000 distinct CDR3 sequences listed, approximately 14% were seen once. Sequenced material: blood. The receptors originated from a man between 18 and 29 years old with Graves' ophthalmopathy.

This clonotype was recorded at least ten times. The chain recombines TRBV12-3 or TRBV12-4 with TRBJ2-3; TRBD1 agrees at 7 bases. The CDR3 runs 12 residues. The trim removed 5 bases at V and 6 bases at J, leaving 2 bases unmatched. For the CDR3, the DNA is TGTGCCAGCAGTCAAGGGGGCGATACGCAGTATTTT. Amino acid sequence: CASSQGGDTQYF.

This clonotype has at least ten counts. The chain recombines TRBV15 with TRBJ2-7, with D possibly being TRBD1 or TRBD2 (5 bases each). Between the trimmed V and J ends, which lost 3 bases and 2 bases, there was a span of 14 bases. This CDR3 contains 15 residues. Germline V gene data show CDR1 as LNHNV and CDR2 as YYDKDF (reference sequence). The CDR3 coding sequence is TGTGCCACCAGCAGTTTGGGGACGGCGGCCTACGAGCAGTACTTC. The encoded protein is CATSSLGTAAYEQYF.

The DNA for the CDR3 is TGTGCCAGCAGCCAAGTAGGTGCTAGACAGACCTACGAGCAGTACTTC. It specifies CASSQVGARQTYEQYF. This chain uses TRBV3-1 with TRBJ2-7; TRBD1 might be the D (5 bases). This CDR3 contains 16 residues. Per the germline V gene, CDR1 is LGHDT and CDR2 is YNNKEL (reference sequence). The ends were cut back, 1 base at V and 2 bases at J, with 15 bases in the middle.

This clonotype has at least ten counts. The CDR3 is CASSSFRQGAYNEQFF. The CDR3 region has the DNA TGTGCCAGCAGCTCATTCCGACAGGGGGCCTACAATGAGCAGTTCTTC. V gene TRBV7-8 combines with J gene TRBJ2-1; the match to TRBD1 covers 9 bases. V lost 4 bases and J lost 2; bases outside the gene matches: 6. CDR1 is SGHVS and CDR2 is FQNEAQ in the germline V gene. CDR3 length: 16 amino acids.

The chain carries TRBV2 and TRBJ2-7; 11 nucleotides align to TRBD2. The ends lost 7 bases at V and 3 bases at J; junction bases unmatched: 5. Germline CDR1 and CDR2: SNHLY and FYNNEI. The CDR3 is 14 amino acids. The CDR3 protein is CASTPSGGHYEQYF. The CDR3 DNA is TGTGCCAGCACCCCTAGCGGGGGGCACTACGAGCAGTACTTC. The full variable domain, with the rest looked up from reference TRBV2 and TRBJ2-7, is EPEVTQTPSHQVTQMGQEVILRCVPISNHLYFYWYRQILGQKVEFLVSFYNNEISEKSEIFDDQFSVERPDGSNFTLKIRSTKLEDSAMYFCASTPSGGHYEQYFGPGTRLTVT.